The 23 T cell receptor beta chains below all came from one sample that was sequenced in a study of CD8 T cells in Susac syndrome. With random hexamers, roughly 0.45 to 1 ug RNA was reverse transcribed. TCRdb analysed the immunoSEQ multiplex PCR reads with MiXCR anew, one entry per CDR3 protein. The sample has 180,000 or so distinct CDR3 sequences; approximately 94% are singletons. Sequencing was done on a sample of CD4+ T cells from PBMCs. These receptors came from a human donor in good health.

The V call is TRBV7-6, the J call TRBJ2-7; maybe TRBD1 (5 bases). CDR3 size: 12 residues. CDR1 and CDR2 (germline): SGHVS, FNYEAQ. V lost 2 bases and J 6 bases, leaving 8 bases between the germline ends. The CDR3 nucleotides are TGTGCCAGCAGCTTACCCCAGGGCGAGCAGTACTTC. Translating gives CASSLPQGEQYF.

The genes are TRBV29-1 and TRBJ2-1, with 11 bases identical to TRBD2. CDR1 is SQVTM and CDR2 is ANQGSEA in the germline V gene. This CDR3 is built from 14 residues. Losses at the gene ends were 7 bases for V and 4 bases for J; bases not matched to a gene: 6. CDR3 in DNA: TGCAGCGAGTCGACTAGCGGGGCATACAATGAGCAGTTCTTC. It translates to CSESTSGAYNEQFF.

This clonotype is a singleton in its sample. V and J are TRBV29-1 and TRBJ2-5; D is unresolved. The CDR3 is 12 amino acids. CDR1 is SQVTM, CDR2 ANQGSEA, per germline. V was clipped by 4 bases and J by 5 bases, with 11 bases between them. CDR3 in DNA: TGCAGCGTTGCCCATCTACAGGAGACCCAGTACTTC. Translated, it gives CSVAHLQETQYF. Filled out from reference TRBV29-1 and TRBJ2-5, the complete variable domain reads SAVISQKPSRDICQRGTSLTIQCQVDSQVTMMFWYRQQPGQSLTLIATANQGSEATYESGFVIDKFPISRPNLTFSTLTVSNMSPEDSSIYLCSVAHLQETQYFGPGTRLLVL.

The chain is built from TRBV3-1 and TRBJ1-3, with D possibly being TRBD1 (6 bases). Deletions cut 0 bases from V and 1 base from J, with 7 bases between. This CDR3 is built from 15 residues. The germline gives CDR1 LGHDT, CDR2 YNNKEL (reference sequence). The CDR3 sequence is CASSQDRGSGNTIYF. The DNA of the CDR3 is TGTGCCAGCAGCCAAGACAGGGGTTCTGGAAACACCATATATTTT.

The rearrangement joins TRBV29-1 to TRBJ2-1; 10 bases map to TRBD2. The germline gives CDR1 SQVTM, CDR2 ANQGSEA. The junction had 8 bases not matched to a gene; V was cut back by 0 bases and J by 3 bases. The CDR3 covers 17 residues. CDR3 sequence: CSVEDQELAGIYNEQFF. The DNA for the CDR3 is TGCAGCGTTGAAGACCAGGAACTAGCGGGAATCTACAATGAGCAGTTCTTC.

The chain uses TRBV23-1 and TRBJ2-6; TRBD1 or TRBD2 may be the D gene (5 bases each). Being an ORF, TRBV23-1 has a function that is uncertain. The germline V and J ends were trimmed by 8 bases and 4 bases, with 12 bases remaining between them. The CDR3 spans 14 residues. CDR3 in amino acids: CASEGNGGANVLTF. The CDR3 nucleotides are TGCGCCAGCGAGGGGAACGGAGGGGCCAACGTCCTGACTTTC.

The V gene is TRBV11-2, the J gene TRBJ2-3; D remains unclear. Germline-derived CDR1 and CDR2 are SGHAT and FQNNGV. CDR3 length: 16 residues. The V and J ends lost 1 base and 2 bases respectively, with 13 bases between them. Here the CDR3 DNA reads TGTGCCAGCAGCTTAGTGTCTACTCCCTCCACAGATACGCAGTATTTT. This sequence encodes CASSLVSTPSTDTQYF.

The chain combines TRBV5-4 with TRBJ2-2, with 11 positions matching TRBD1. Germline CDR1 is SGHNT and CDR2 is YYREEE (reference sequence). Trimming at V came to 4 bases and at J to 6 bases, leaving 2 bases not matched to a gene. The CDR3 is made up of 14 amino acids. The CDR3 spells CASSEGQGAGELFF. The DNA for the CDR3 is TGTGCCAGCAGCGAGGGACAGGGGGCCGGGGAGCTGTTTTTT.

The chain uses TRBV11-1 and TRBJ2-5; no clear D gene. Trimming shortened V by 2 bases and J by 3 bases, and 16 bases separated the two germline ends. This CDR3 has 16 residues. Germline-derived CDR1 and CDR2 are SGHAT and FQDESV (reference sequence). CDR3 loop: CASSLNPGTVKETQYF. CDR3 nucleotide sequence: TGTGCCAGCAGCTTAAACCCCGGCACGGTCAAAGAGACCCAGTACTTC.

The V gene is TRBV6-2 or TRBV6-3, the J gene TRBJ2-4; D may be TRBD2 (5 bases). Germline CDR1 MNHEY, CDR2 SVGEGT. The CDR3 is made up of 16 amino acids. The V end lost 6 bases, the J end lost 1 base, and 16 bases lay between the germline ends. The CDR3 sequence is CASSTQQWEAKNIQYF. CDR3 nucleotides: TGTGCCAGCAGCACCCAGCAGTGGGAGGCCAAAAACATTCAGTACTTC.

The genes are TRBV3-1 and TRBJ2-7; 10 nucleotides agree with TRBD2. V lost 1 base, J lost 4 bases, and 4 bases stayed unmatched. The CDR3 runs to 15 residues. Germline-derived CDR1 and CDR2 are LGHDT and YNNKEL (reference sequence). Here the CDR3 reads CASSQAAGGIYEQYF. In DNA, the CDR3 is TGTGCCAGCAGCCAAGCAGCGGGAGGGATTTACGAGCAGTACTTC.

The J gene is TRBJ2-2, the V gene TRBV30; 8 bases align to TRBD2. CDR1 and CDR2 from the germline V gene are GTSNPN and SVGIG (reference sequence). There are 15 residues in the CDR3. After removal of 2 bases from V and 5 bases from J, the junction contained 7 bases not matched to a gene. CDR3 coding DNA: TGTGCCTGGAGTAAATCAGCGGGAGTAACCGGGGAGCTGTTTTTT. It specifies CAWSKSAGVTGELFF.

The chain combines TRBV18 with TRBJ1-4; no firm D call. V lost 11 bases to trimming and J lost 8 bases, with 6 bases between them. CDR1 is KGHSH and CDR2 is LQKENI in the germline V gene. This CDR3 has 9 residues. CDR3 in amino acids: CARREKLFF. The CDR3 bases are TGTGCCCGCAGGGAAAAACTGTTTTTT. Complete variable domain (other parts from reference TRBV18 and TRBJ1-4): NAGVMQNPRHLVRRRGQEARLRCSPMKGHSHVYWYRQLPEEGLKFMVYLQKENIIDESGMPKERFSAEFPKEGPSILRIQQVVRGDSAAYFCARREKLFFGSGTQLSVL.

The chain carries TRBV29-1 and TRBJ2-7; possibly TRBD2 for D (7 bases). CDR3 size: 10 residues. Germline lookup yields CDR1 SQVTM and CDR2 ANQGSEA. V lost 5 bases and J lost 6, with 8 bases in between. The CDR3 here is CSVRGGEQYF. The CDR3 DNA follows: TGCAGCGTTAGGGGGGGCGAGCAGTACTTC.

The chain has TRBV30 and TRBJ1-1, with 9 bases aligning to TRBD1. V lost 5 bases to trimming and J lost 2 bases; unmatched junction nucleotides: 6. The CDR3 extends over 14 amino acids. Germline CDR1 is GTSNPN and CDR2 is SVGIG (reference sequence). CDR3 residues: CAWDRQGENTEAFF. The CDR3 region has the DNA TGTGCCTGGGACCGACAGGGGGAAAACACTGAAGCTTTCTTT.

The V call is TRBV12-3 or TRBV12-4, the J call TRBJ1-5; weak D call: TRBD1 (5 bases). Between the trimmed V and J ends, which lost 3 bases and 6 bases, there was a span of 9 bases. The CDR3 covers 13 residues. For the CDR3, the DNA is TGTGCCAGCAGTTTGACGGGACCTCAGCCCCAGCATTTT. It specifies CASSLTGPQPQHF.

This clonotype was recorded once. V gene TRBV28 combines with J gene TRBJ2-7; tentative D call: TRBD2 (5 bases). With 3 bases removed from V and 6 bases from J, the gap between germline ends came to 9 bases. Germline V lookup: CDR1 MDHEN, CDR2 SYDVKM. The CDR3 contains 12 residues. This CDR3 is CASSFERGEQYF. CDR3 nucleotides: TGTGCCAGCAGTTTCGAACGGGGCGAGCAGTACTTC.

This clonotype was seen just once. V and J are TRBV30 and TRBJ2-1, with 10 positions matching TRBD2. Germline V gene lookup returns CDR1 GTSNPN and CDR2 SVGIG (reference sequence). V lost 5 bases, J lost 5 bases, and 9 bases stayed unmatched. The CDR3 loop spans 15 amino acids. CDR3 protein: CAWFEPLAGNNEQFF. CDR3 in DNA: TGTGCCTGGTTTGAGCCACTAGCGGGGAACAATGAGCAGTTCTTC.

In this sample, this clonotype turned up a few times. This chain joins TRBV28 and TRBJ2-2; 7 nucleotides align to TRBD1. Germline CDR1 MDHEN, CDR2 SYDVKM. With V trimmed by 8 bases and J by 1 base, 4 bases remained unmatched. The CDR3 contains 14 residues. CDR3 sequence reads: CASSWTGNTGELFF. CDR3 bases: TGTGCCAGCTCGTGGACAGGGAACACCGGGGAGCTGTTTTTT.

The chain has TRBV7-8 and TRBJ2-1, with a weak D call TRBD2 (5 bases). CDR1 is SGHVS, CDR2 FQNEAQ, per germline. This CDR3 contains 17 residues. Trimming left V 4 bases short and J 0 bases short, with 16 bases between. The CDR3 loop is CASSYGLSWSSYNEQFF. Here the CDR3 DNA reads TGTGCCAGCAGCTACGGACTCTCCTGGAGCTCCTACAATGAGCAGTTCTTC. Variable domain in full (rest from reference TRBV7-8 and TRBJ2-1): GAGVSQSPRYKVAKRGQDVALRCDPISGHVSLFWYQQALGQGPEFLTYFQNEAQLDKSGLPSDRFFAERPEGSVSTLKIQRTQQEDSAVYLCASSYGLSWSSYNEQFFGPGTRLTVL.

The CDR3 DNA reads TGTGCCTGGAATACAGGGCGCTATGGCTACACCTTC. Amino acids: CAWNTGRYGYTF. The V gene is TRBV30, the J gene TRBJ1-2, with a possible D match to TRBD1 (6 bases). The CDR3 length is 12 residues. Germline V CDR1 and CDR2: GTSNPN, SVGIG (reference sequence). Trimming shortened V by 4 bases and J by 4 bases, and 10 bases separated the two germline ends.

V is TRBV6-2 or TRBV6-3 and J is TRBJ2-3, with D uncertain. Germline lookup yields CDR1 MNHEY and CDR2 SVGEGT. This CDR3 spans 11 amino acids. Trimming took off 5 bases at V and 11 bases at J, with 11 bases between the two ends. The CDR3 nucleotides read TGTGCCAGCAGTGGCCCGTCTGAGCAGTATTTT. Translated, it gives CASSGPSEQYF.

The chain combines TRBV6-5 with TRBJ2-7; possibly TRBD2 for D (6 bases). CDR1 is MNHEY and CDR2 is SVGAGI in the germline V gene. This CDR3 region has 15 residues. Trimming stripped 3 bases from V and 3 bases from J, with 15 bases between. CDR3 amino acids: CASSYAEVGGYEQYF. Here the CDR3 DNA reads TGTGCCAGCAGTTATGCCGAGGTCGGGGGCTACGAGCAGTACTTC.